Here is one T cell receptor beta chain with its context. Profiling relied on immunoSEQ multiplex PCR, and the TCRdb table lists in-frame clones only, not all of them. The table records tens of thousands of clones, approximately 91% of them present only once. The CDR3 covers 16 residues. V dropped 5 bases and J dropped 3; count of bases not matched to a gene: 7. Per the germline V gene, CDR1 is MNHEY and CDR2 is SMNVEV (reference sequence). The source of the sample is a study of T cell responses to AZD1222 COVID-19 vaccine. This TCR derives from an adult in good health. The material sequenced was peripheral blood, taken on day 0 of AZD1222 vaccination. The V call is TRBV27, the J call TRBJ1-5, with TRBD1 matching 10 bases. In nucleotides, the CDR3 is TGTGCCAGCAGTCCGGTGACAGGGGGCAACAATCAGCCCCAGCATTTT. It yields the protein CASSPVTGGNNQPQHF.